The 10 T cell receptor beta chains below all came from one sample that was sequenced in a study of shared clonotypes between healthy human individuals. Naive CD8 cells lacked CD45RO, underwent positive selection for CCR7 and left out terminally differentiated effector memory CD45RA+ cells. TCRdb's copy holds only in-frame clones and misses some; the assay was immunoSEQ multiplex PCR. The data show more than 2 million clones, approximately 95% seen once. The sample comprised naive CD8+ T cells sorted from blood. The receptors here all came from a man between 18 and 29 years old in good health.

The chain carries TRBV4-1 and TRBJ1-5; D unresolved. Trimming cost V 0 bases and J 2 bases, with 11 bases left between them. Germline V CDR1 and CDR2: MGHRA, YSYEKL. The CDR3 length is 16 residues. The CDR3 region is CASSQDGGEGNQPQHF. The CDR3 DNA reads TGCGCCAGCAGCCAAGATGGTGGCGAAGGCAATCAGCCCCAGCATTTT.

This clone has just one count. CDR3 in amino acids: CASRSSRETQYF. In DNA form, the CDR3 reads TGTGCCAGCAGAAGCTCAAGAGAGACCCAGTACTTC. V gene TRBV7-9 combines with J gene TRBJ2-5; D is unresolved. Deletions cut 6 bases from V and 4 bases from J, with 9 bases between. The germline V gene encodes CDR1 SEHNR and CDR2 FQNEAQ (reference sequence). CDR3 size: 12 residues.

The V call is TRBV28, the J call TRBJ2-7, with D unresolved. The CDR3 loop spans 12 amino acids. The V end lost 7 bases, the J end lost 5 bases, and 12 bases lay between the germline ends. Germline-derived CDR1 and CDR2 are MDHEN and SYDVKM. DNA of the CDR3: TGTGCCAGCACCGACTTCCGGGACGAGCAGTACTTC. Encoded protein: CASTDFRDEQYF.

This chain connects TRBV25-1 to TRBJ2-7; 9 bases fit TRBD1. CDR1 and CDR2 from the germline V gene are MGHDK and SYGVNS. Trimming at V came to 3 bases and at J to 5 bases, leaving 14 bases not matched to a gene. This CDR3 spans 17 amino acids. CDR3 in amino acids: CASSDPSFGTGLHEQYF. In DNA form, the CDR3 reads TGTGCCAGCAGTGACCCCTCCTTCGGGACAGGGCTGCACGAGCAGTACTTC.

The chain has TRBV7-2 and TRBJ2-3, with D tentatively TRBD1 or TRBD2 (5 bases each). With 9 bases removed from V and 6 bases from J, the gap between germline ends came to 16 bases. The CDR3 is 13 residues long. CDR1 is SGHTA, CDR2 FQGNSA, per germline. CDR3 sequence reads: CASERIRGDTQYF. The CDR3 DNA sequence: TGTGCCAGTGAACGGATACGGGGCGATACGCAGTATTTT.

In the case of this clone: In the same sample, other DNA sequences code for this CDR3. The chain employs TRBV9 and TRBJ1-2; D not certain. The CDR3 sequence is 11 residues long. V gave up 3 bases and J gave up 3 bases, with 3 bases separating them. The germline V gene encodes CDR1 SGDLS and CDR2 YYNGEE. The CDR3 nucleotides are TGTGCCAGCAGCGCCTACTATGGCTACACCTTC. The encoded protein is CASSAYYGYTF.

The rearrangement links TRBV11-2 to TRBJ2-2, with TRBD2 matching 9 bases. Germline CDR1 SGHAT, CDR2 FQNNGV. Losses at the gene ends were 1 base for V and 4 bases for J; bases not matched to a gene: 4. This CDR3 is built from 16 residues. CDR3 amino acids: CASSLVAGEATGELFF. CDR3 sequence (DNA): TGTGCCAGCAGCTTAGTAGCGGGGGAGGCCACCGGGGAGCTGTTTTTT.

V gene TRBV25-1 combines with J gene TRBJ1-4; 11 bases match TRBD1. Germline lookup yields CDR1 MGHDK and CDR2 SYGVNS. This CDR3 comprises 14 residues. V was pared by 7 bases and J by 8 bases, with 6 bases of the junction left unmatched. The CDR3 region is CASTKGQGAEKLFF. CDR3 coding DNA: TGTGCCAGCACCAAAGGACAGGGGGCGGAAAAACTGTTTTTT. Full variable domain (rest looked up from reference TRBV25-1 and TRBJ1-4): EADIYQTPRYLVIGTGKKITLECSQTMGHDKMYWYQQDPGMELHLIHYSYGVNSTEKGDLSSESTVSRIRTEHFPLTLESARPSHTSQYLCASTKGQGAEKLFFGSGTQLSVL.

The CDR3 loop reads CASSSGQSYEQYF. The CDR3 DNA sequence: TGTGCCAGCAGTTCGGGACAGTCCTACGAGCAGTACTTC. The V gene is TRBV2, the J gene TRBJ2-7; 7 bases are shared with TRBD1. The CDR3 is 13 amino acids. Trimming at V came to 5 bases and at J to 1 base, leaving 2 bases not matched to a gene. Germline V gene lookup returns CDR1 SNHLY and CDR2 FYNNEI. Full variable domain (rest looked up from reference TRBV2 and TRBJ2-7): EPEVTQTPSHQVTQMGQEVILRCVPISNHLYFYWYRQILGQKVEFLVSFYNNEISEKSEIFDDQFSVERPDGSNFTLKIRSTKLEDSAMYFCASSSGQSYEQYFGPGTRLTVT.

This clone was observed a handful of times. The rearrangement uses TRBV4-1 and TRBJ1-5; D is unclear. The CDR3 is 15 residues long. V was shortened by 4 bases and J by 0 bases, with 10 bases between the two germline ends. Looked up from germline, CDR1 is MGHRA and CDR2 is YSYEKL. CDR3 in DNA: TGCGCCAGCAGCCCCTACGATTATAGCAATCAGCCCCAGCATTTT. It codes for CASSPYDYSNQPQHF.